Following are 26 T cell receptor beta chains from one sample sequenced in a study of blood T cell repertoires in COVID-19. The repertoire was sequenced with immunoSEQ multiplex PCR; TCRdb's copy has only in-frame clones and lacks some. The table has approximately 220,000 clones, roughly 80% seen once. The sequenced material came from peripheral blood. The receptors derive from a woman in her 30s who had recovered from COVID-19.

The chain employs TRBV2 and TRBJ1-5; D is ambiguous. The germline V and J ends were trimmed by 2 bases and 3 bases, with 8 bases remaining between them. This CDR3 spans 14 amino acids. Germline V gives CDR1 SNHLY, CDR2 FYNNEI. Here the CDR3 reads CASSERGTNQPQHF. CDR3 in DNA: TGTGCCAGCAGTGAACGTGGCACCAATCAGCCCCAGCATTTT.

The CDR3 reads CASKLASQGATETQYF. CDR3 DNA: TGTGCCAGCAAATTAGCGAGTCAGGGGGCGACGGAGACCCAGTACTTC. This chain uses TRBV7-2 with TRBJ2-5, with 8 nucleotides matching TRBD1. In germline, CDR1 is SGHTA, CDR2 FQGNSA. The J segment lost 5 bases and the V segment lost 7 bases, leaving 15 bases of the junction unmatched. The CDR3 has 16 amino acids. Variable domain in full (rest from reference TRBV7-2 and TRBJ2-5): GAGVSQSPSNKVTEKGKDVELRCDPISGHTALYWYRQSLGQGLEFLIYFQGNSAPDKSGLPSDRFSAERTGGSVSTLTIQRTQQEDSAVYLCASKLASQGATETQYFGPGTRLLVL.

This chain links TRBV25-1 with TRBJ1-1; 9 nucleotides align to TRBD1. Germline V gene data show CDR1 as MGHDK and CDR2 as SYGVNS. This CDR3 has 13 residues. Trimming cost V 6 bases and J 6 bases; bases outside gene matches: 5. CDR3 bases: TGTGCCAGCAGGGGGACAGGGAGTGCTGAAGCTTTCTTT. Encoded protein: CASRGTGSAEAFF. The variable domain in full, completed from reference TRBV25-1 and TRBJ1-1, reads EADIYQTPRYLVIGTGKKITLECSQTMGHDKMYWYQQDPGMELHLIHYSYGVNSTEKGDLSSESTVSRIRTEHFPLTLESARPSHTSQYLCASRGTGSAEAFFGQGTRLTVV.

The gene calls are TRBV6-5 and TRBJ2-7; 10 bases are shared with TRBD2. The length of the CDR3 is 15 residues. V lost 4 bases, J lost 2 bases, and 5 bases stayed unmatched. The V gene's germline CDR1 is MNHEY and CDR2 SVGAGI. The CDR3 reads CASSFSTSGTYEQYF. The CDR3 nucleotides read TGTGCCAGCAGTTTCTCAACTAGCGGGACCTACGAGCAGTACTTC.

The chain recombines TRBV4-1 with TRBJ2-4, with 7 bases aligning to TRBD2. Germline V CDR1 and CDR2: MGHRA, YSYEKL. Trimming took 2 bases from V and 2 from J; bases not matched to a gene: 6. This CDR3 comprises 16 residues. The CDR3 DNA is TGCGCCAGCAGCCAACCGCCGGGGACTACCAAAAACATTCAGTACTTC. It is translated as CASSQPPGTTKNIQYF.

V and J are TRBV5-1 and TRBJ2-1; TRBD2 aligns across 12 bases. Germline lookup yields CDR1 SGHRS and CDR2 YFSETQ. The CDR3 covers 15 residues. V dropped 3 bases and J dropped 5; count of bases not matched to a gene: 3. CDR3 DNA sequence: TGCGCCAGCAGCTCCCTAGCGGGAGGGAACAATGAGCAGTTCTTC. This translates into CASSSLAGGNNEQFF. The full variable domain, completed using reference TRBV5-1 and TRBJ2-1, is KAGVTQTPRYLIKTRGQQVTLSCSPISGHRSVSWYQQTPGQGLQFLFEYFSETQRNKGNFPGRFSGRQFSNSRSEMNVSTLELGDSALYLCASSSLAGGNNEQFFGPGTRLTVL.

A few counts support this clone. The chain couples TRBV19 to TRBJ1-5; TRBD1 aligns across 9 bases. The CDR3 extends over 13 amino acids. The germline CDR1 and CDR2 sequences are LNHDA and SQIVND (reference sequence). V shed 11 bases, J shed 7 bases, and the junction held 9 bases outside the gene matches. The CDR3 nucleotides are TGTGCCGGGGGACAGGGAGGGTTGCAGCCCCAGCATTTT. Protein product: CAGGQGGLQPQHF.

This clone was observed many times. CDR3 DNA sequence: TGCAGCGTTGCTACTAGCGGGATCGCCAAAAACATTCAGTACTTC. Translating it yields CSVATSGIAKNIQYF. The V and J genes are TRBV29-1 and TRBJ2-4; 10 bases are a match to TRBD2. The trim removed 4 bases at V and 1 base at J, leaving 4 bases unmatched. CDR3 length: 15 residues. CDR1 is SQVTM and CDR2 is ANQGSEA in the germline V gene. Using reference TRBV29-1 and TRBJ2-4 for the parts outside the CDR3, the full variable domain is SAVISQKPSRDICQRGTSLTIQCQVDSQVTMMFWYRQQPGQSLTLIATANQGSEATYESGFVIDKFPISRPNLTFSTLTVSNMSPEDSSIYLCSVATSGIAKNIQYFGAGTRLSVL.

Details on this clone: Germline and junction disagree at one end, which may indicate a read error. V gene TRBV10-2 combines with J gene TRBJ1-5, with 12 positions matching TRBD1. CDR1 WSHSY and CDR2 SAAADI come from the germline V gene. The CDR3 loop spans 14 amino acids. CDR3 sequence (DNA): TGCGCCAGCAGGGGGACAGGGGGCAAACAGCCCCAGCATTTT. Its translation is CASRGTGGKQPQHF.

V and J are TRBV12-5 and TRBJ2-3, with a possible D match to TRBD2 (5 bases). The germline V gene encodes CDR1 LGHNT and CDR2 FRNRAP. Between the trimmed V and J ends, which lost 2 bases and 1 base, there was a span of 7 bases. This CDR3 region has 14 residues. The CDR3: CASGLYGGTDTQYF. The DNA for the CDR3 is TGTGCTAGTGGTTTGTACGGGGGCACAGATACGCAGTATTTT. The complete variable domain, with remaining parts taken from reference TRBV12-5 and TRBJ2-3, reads DARVTQTPRHKVTEMGQEVTMRCQPILGHNTVFWYRQTMMQGLELLAYFRNRAPLDDSGMPKDRFSAEMPDATLATLKIQPSEPRDSAVYFCASGLYGGTDTQYFGPGTRLTVL.

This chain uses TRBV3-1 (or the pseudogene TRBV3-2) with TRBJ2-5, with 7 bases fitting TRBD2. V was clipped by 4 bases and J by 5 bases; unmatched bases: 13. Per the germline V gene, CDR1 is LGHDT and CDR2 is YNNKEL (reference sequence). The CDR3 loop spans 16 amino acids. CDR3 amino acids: CASSPGRDYERETQYF. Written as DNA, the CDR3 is TGTGCCAGCAGCCCAGGGAGGGACTACGAAAGGGAGACCCAGTACTTC.

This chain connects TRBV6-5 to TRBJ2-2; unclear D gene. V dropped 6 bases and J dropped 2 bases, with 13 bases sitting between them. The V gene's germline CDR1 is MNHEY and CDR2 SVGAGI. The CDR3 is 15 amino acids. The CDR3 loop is CASSHDGVNTGELFF. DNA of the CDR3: TGTGCCAGCAGCCACGACGGAGTTAACACCGGGGAGCTGTTTTTT.

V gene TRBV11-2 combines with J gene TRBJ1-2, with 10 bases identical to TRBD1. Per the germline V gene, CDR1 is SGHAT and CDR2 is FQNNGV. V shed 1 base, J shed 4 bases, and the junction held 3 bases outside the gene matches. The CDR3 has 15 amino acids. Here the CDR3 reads CASSLGGQGIYGYTF. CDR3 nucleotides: TGTGCCAGCAGCTTAGGGGGACAGGGGATCTATGGCTACACCTTC.

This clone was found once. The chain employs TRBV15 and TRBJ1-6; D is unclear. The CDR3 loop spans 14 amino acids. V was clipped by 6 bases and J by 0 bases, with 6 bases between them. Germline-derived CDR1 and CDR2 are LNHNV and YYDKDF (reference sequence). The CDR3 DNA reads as TGTGCCACCAGTACCGGCTCCTATAATTCACCCCTCCACTTT. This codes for CATSTGSYNSPLHF.

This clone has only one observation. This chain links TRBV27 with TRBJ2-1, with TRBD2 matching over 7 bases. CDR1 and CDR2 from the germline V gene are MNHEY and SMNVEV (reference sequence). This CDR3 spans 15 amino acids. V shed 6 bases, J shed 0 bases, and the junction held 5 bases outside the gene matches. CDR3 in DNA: TGTGCCAGCAGGTGGGGCGGGAGCTCCTACAATGAGCAGTTCTTC. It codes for CASRWGGSSYNEQFF.

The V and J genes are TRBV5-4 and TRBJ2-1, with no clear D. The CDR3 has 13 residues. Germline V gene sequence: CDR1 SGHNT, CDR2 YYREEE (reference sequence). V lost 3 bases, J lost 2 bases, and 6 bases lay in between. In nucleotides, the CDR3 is TGTGCCAGCAGCTACGCGACCTACAATGAGCAGTTCTTC. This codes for CASSYATYNEQFF.

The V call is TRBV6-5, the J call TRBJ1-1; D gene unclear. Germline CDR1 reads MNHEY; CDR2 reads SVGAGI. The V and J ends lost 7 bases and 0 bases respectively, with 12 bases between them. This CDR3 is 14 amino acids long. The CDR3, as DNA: TGTGCCAGCATCTTGGGCCTTATGAACACTGAAGCTTTCTTT. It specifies CASILGLMNTEAFF.

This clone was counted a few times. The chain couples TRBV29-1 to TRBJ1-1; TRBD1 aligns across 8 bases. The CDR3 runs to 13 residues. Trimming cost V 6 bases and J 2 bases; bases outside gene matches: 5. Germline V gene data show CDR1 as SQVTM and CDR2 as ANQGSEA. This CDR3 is CSVSRGPNTEAFF. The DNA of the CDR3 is TGCAGCGTGAGCAGGGGGCCTAACACTGAAGCTTTCTTT.

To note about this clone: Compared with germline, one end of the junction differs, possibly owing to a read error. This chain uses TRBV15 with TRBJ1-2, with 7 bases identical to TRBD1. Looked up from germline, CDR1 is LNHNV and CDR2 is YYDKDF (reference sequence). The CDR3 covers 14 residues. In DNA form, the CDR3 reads TGTGCCACCAGAAGAGACAGGGCGGACTATGGCTACACCTTC. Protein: CATRRDRADYGYTF.

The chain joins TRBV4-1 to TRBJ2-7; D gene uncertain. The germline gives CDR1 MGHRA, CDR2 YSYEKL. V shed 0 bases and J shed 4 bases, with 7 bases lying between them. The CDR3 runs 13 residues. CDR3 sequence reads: CASSQDPEYEQYF. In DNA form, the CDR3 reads TGCGCCAGCAGCCAAGATCCGGAGTACGAGCAGTACTTC.

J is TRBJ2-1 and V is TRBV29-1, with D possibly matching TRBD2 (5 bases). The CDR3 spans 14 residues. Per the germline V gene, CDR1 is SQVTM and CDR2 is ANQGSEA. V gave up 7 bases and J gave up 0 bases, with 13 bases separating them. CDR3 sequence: CSAPRGSSYNEQFF. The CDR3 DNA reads TGCAGCGCACCCCGGGGAAGCTCCTACAATGAGCAGTTCTTC.

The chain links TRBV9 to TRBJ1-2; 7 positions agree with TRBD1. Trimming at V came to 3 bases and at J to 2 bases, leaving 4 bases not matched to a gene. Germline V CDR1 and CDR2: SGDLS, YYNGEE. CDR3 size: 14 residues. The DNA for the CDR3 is TGTGCCAGCAGCGCGGGGACAGCCAACTATGGCTACACCTTC. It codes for CASSAGTANYGYTF.

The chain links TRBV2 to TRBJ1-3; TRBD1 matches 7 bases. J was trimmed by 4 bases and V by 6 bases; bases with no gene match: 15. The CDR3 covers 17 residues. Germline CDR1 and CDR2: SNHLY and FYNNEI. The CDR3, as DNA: TGTGCCAGCAGGAGTCCTAGGGGGCGAGGAGCAGGAAACACCATATATTTT. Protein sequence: CASRSPRGRGAGNTIYF.

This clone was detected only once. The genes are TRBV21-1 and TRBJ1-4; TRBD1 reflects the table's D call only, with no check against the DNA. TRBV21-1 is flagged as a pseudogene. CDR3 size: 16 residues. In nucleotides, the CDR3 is TGTGCCAGCAGCCCCCATGGGACAGACTCCAATGAAAAACTGTTTTTT. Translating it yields CASSPHGTDSNEKLFF.

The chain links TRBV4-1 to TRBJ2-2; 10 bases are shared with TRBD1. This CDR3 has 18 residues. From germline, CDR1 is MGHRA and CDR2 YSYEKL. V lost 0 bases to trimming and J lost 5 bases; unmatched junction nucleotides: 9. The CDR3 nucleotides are TGCGCCAGCAGCCAAGATCGGCGGGGACAGGGGTGGACCGGGGAGCTGTTTTTT. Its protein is CASSQDRRGQGWTGELFF.

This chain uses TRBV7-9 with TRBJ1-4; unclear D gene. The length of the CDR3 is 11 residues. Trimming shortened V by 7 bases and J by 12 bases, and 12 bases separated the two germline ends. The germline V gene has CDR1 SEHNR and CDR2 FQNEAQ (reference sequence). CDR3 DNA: TGTGCCAGCACCTTTATGAGGGAACTGTTTTTT. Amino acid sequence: CASTFMRELFF.